The rows below give T cell receptor beta chains drawn from one sample of a study of CD8+CD57+ T cells in acquired aplastic anemia. TCRdb analysed the reads with MiXCR anew, one entry per CDR3 protein. The data contain approximately 220,000 distinct CDR3 sequences, over 40% of them singletons. The sample consisted of sorted CD4+, CD8+, or CD8+CD57+ T cells (not recorded which) from PBMCs. These receptors were obtained from a human donor with aplastic anemia. The CDR3 runs from the conserved cysteine through the conserved F or W. Fields, in order: clone size, V gene, J gene, D gene, CDR3 protein, CDR3 DNA. D genes are given only for firm matches. For some rows the clone size is stated as once, few or many, or as a class when expanded; others skip it.

abundance: -
v_gene: TRBV20-1
j_gene: TRBJ1-2
d_gene: TRBD1
CDR3aa: CSAIGTGGLVGGYTF
CDR3nt: TGCAGTGCAATAGGGACAGGGGGCCTGGTTGGAGGCTACACCTTC

abundance: few
v_gene: TRBV3-1
j_gene: TRBJ2-3
d_gene: TRBD1
CDR3aa: CASSFRQGPSTDTQYF
CDR3nt: TGTGCCAGCAGCTTCCGACAGGGCCCTAGCACAGATACGCAGTATTTT

abundance: many
v_gene: TRBV19
j_gene: TRBJ2-7
d_gene: -
CDR3aa: CASKSRGWGEQYF
CDR3nt: TGTGCCAGTAAAAGTCGGGGATGGGGCGAGCAGTACTTC

abundance: -
v_gene: TRBV7-9
j_gene: TRBJ2-1
d_gene: -
CDR3aa: CASSFRGQSSYNEQFF
CDR3nt: TGTGCCAGCAGCTTTCGAGGGCAGAGCTCCTACAATGAGCAGTTCTTC

abundance: -
v_gene: TRBV6-5
j_gene: TRBJ1-2
d_gene: -
CDR3aa: CASSYDGTVIVGHTF
CDR3nt: TGTGCCAGCAGTTACGATGGGACTGTCATCGTGGGCCACACCTTC

abundance: many
v_gene: TRBV5-6
j_gene: TRBJ2-6
d_gene: -
CDR3aa: CASSLEMGRYQKEANVLTF
CDR3nt: TGTGCCAGCAGCTTGGAGATGGGGCGGTATCAAAAAGAGGCCAACGTCCTGACTTTC

abundance: -
v_gene: TRBV10-3
j_gene: TRBJ2-7
d_gene: -
CDR3aa: CAIGVGLVTHEQYF
CDR3nt: TGTGCCATCGGAGTGGGGCTAGTCACCCACGAGCAGTACTTC

abundance: many
v_gene: TRBV11-2
j_gene: TRBJ2-1
d_gene: TRBD2
CDR3aa: CASSLGTSGGYNEQFF
CDR3nt: TGTGCCAGCAGCTTGGGGACTAGCGGGGGCTACAATGAGCAGTTCTTC

abundance: -
v_gene: TRBV20-1
j_gene: TRBJ1-5
d_gene: -
CDR3aa: CSARDVGGGNQPQHF
CDR3nt: TGCAGTGCTAGAGATGTGGGGGGGGGCAATCAGCCCCAGCATTTT

abundance: many
v_gene: TRBV12-3/TRBV12-4
j_gene: TRBJ2-1
d_gene: -
CDR3aa: CASRGVGEQFF
CDR3nt: TGTGCCAGCAGGGGGGTGGGTGAGCAGTTCTTC

abundance: few
v_gene: TRBV10-3
j_gene: TRBJ2-7
d_gene: TRBD2
CDR3aa: CAISESIAGGSYEQYF
CDR3nt: TGTGCCATCAGTGAGTCGATTGCGGGAGGATCCTACGAGCAGTACTTC

abundance: -
v_gene: TRBV7-6
j_gene: TRBJ2-7
d_gene: -
CDR3aa: CASSSQSSYEQYF
CDR3nt: TGTGCCAGCAGCTCACAGAGCTCCTACGAGCAGTACTTC

abundance: -
v_gene: TRBV19
j_gene: TRBJ1-5
d_gene: -
CDR3aa: CASRLTGDFVYQPQHF
CDR3nt: TGTGCCAGTAGATTGACAGGCGACTTCGTGTATCAGCCCCAGCATTTT